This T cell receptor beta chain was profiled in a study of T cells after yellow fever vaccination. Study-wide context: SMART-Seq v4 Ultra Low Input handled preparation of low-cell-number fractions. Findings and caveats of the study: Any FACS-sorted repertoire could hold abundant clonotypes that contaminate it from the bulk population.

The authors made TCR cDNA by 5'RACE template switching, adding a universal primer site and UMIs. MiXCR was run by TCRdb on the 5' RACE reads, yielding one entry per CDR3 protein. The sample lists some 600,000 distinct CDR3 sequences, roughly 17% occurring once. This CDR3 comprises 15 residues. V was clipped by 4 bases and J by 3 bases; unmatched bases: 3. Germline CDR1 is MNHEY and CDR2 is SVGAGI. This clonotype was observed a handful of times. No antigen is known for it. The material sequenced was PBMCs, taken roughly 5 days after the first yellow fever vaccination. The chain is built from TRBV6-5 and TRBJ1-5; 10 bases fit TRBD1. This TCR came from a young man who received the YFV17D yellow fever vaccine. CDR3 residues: CASSSGQGDNQPQHF. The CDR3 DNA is TGTGCCAGCAGTTCCGGACAGGGGGACAATCAGCCCCAGCATTTT.